The 20 T cell receptor beta chains below all came from one sample that was sequenced in a study of T cells in Graves' hyperthyroidism and ophthalmopathy. From RNA transcripts, TCR beta CDR3 regions were amplified. Researchers ran a first-round RT-PCR on the TCR CDR3 using the HTBI primer set. TCRdb re-called the multiplex PCR reads through MiXCR, storing one row per CDR3 protein. The repertoire includes 600,000 to 700,000 distinct CDR3 sequences, approximately 15% of them detected once, and roughly 4.5% sits in the top ten. Sequences were obtained from blood. Every receptor here comes from a woman aged 40 to 50 with Graves' ophthalmopathy.

This clonotype was seen repeatedly, ten times or more. This chain links TRBV28 with TRBJ2-7; TRBD2 might be the D (6 bases). The V end lost 8 bases, the J end lost 1 base, and 15 bases lay between the germline ends. The CDR3 has 14 residues. Germline CDR1 and CDR2: MDHEN and SYDVKM. CDR3 nucleotide sequence: TGTGCCAGCGGCCCGCGGGGAAATTCCTACGAGCAGTACTTC. This encodes CASGPRGNSYEQYF. The whole variable domain, filled in from reference TRBV28 and TRBJ2-7, reads DVKVTQSSRYLVKRTGEKVFLECVQDMDHENMFWYRQDPGLGLRLIYFSYDVKMKEKGDIPEGYSVSREKKERFSLILESASTNQTSMYLCASGPRGNSYEQYFGPGTRLTVT.

This clonotype came up many times. The V gene is TRBV7-9, the J gene TRBJ1-1; D gene ambiguous. CDR3 length equals 13 residues. The germline gives CDR1 SEHNR, CDR2 FQNEAQ (reference sequence). Trimming pared 1 base from V and 5 bases from J, leaving 8 bases between. CDR3 DNA: TGTGCCAGCAGCTTAGGCAGTAGGACTGAAGCTTTCTTT. Residues: CASSLGSRTEAFF. The variable domain in full, completed from reference TRBV7-9 and TRBJ1-1, reads DTGVSQNPRHKITKRGQNVTFRCDPISEHNRLYWYRQTLGQGPEFLTYFQNEAQLEKSRLLSDRFSAERPKGSFSTLEIQRTEQGDSAMYLCASSLGSRTEAFFGQGTRLTVV.

This clonotype appeared many times. The chain uses TRBV3-1 and TRBJ1-2; weak D call: TRBD1 (5 bases). The V and J ends lost 5 bases and 8 bases respectively, with 12 bases between them. Per the germline V gene, CDR1 is LGHDT and CDR2 is YNNKEL (reference sequence). CDR3 size: 12 residues. DNA for the CDR3: TGTGCCAGCAGCGGCCGGGACGGCGGCTACACCTTC. Translating gives CASSGRDGGYTF.

This chain connects TRBV6-1 to TRBJ2-4; D gene uncertain. V dropped 10 bases and J dropped 0 bases, with 13 bases sitting between them. Germline CDR1 reads MNHNS; CDR2 reads SASEGT. This CDR3 comprises 14 residues. The CDR3 is CATAGTIAKNIQYF. In DNA, the CDR3 is TGTGCCACCGCTGGCACCATAGCCAAAAACATTCAGTACTTC.

Many counts were recorded for this clonotype. CDR3 sequence reads: CASSSDGGYTF. The CDR3 nucleotides are TGTGCCAGCAGTTCGGACGGTGGCTACACCTTC. The chain employs TRBV28 and TRBJ1-2; unclear D gene. V dropped 4 bases and J dropped 7 bases, with 7 bases sitting between them. The germline CDR1 and CDR2 sequences are MDHEN and SYDVKM. This CDR3 is built from 11 residues.

In its sample, this clonotype was seen many times. This rearrangement joins TRBV7-2 to TRBJ1-5; weak D call: TRBD1 (5 bases). CDR3 length: 14 residues. Germline values: CDR1 SGHTA, CDR2 FQGNSA. Trimming shortened V by 2 bases and J by 4 bases, and 9 bases separated the two germline ends. CDR3 sequence: CASSLLGGNQPQHF. The CDR3 nucleotides are TGTGCCAGCAGCTTATTGGGGGGGAATCAGCCCCAGCATTTT.

This clonotype was observed many times. The V call is TRBV10-2, the J call TRBJ1-1; tentative D call: TRBD1 (5 bases). The CDR3 extends over 13 amino acids. CDR1 is WSHSY and CDR2 is SAAADI in the germline V gene. Between the trimmed V and J ends, which lost 8 bases and 7 bases, there was a span of 17 bases. DNA of the CDR3: TGCGCCAGCTCCGGACCAGGGCAGAGTGAAGCTTTCTTT. Its protein product is CASSGPGQSEAFF.

At least ten counts were recorded for this clonotype. The junction shows a germline mismatch at one end, possibly a read error. The genes are TRBV12-3 or TRBV12-4 and TRBJ2-2; TRBD2 is a possible D gene (6 bases). CDR3 length equals 11 residues. Here the CDR3 DNA reads TGTGCCAGCAGCGACATCGGGGGGCTGTTTTTT. This encodes CASSDIGGLFF.

This clonotype was counted many times. The V gene is TRBV12-3 or TRBV12-4, the J gene TRBJ2-3, with D maybe TRBD2 (6 bases). The CDR3 contains 15 residues. V lost 3 bases, J lost 2 bases, and 12 bases lay in between. The CDR3 DNA reads as TGTGCCAGCAGTTTCGGAGGGGCGACCACAGATACGCAGTATTTT. Protein product: CASSFGGATTDTQYF.

This clonotype was picked up many times. The chain is built from TRBV20-1 and TRBJ1-5, with D unclear. The CDR3 runs 15 residues. Germline V CDR1 and CDR2: DFQATT, SNEGSKA (reference sequence). Trimming took 1 base from V and 4 from J, leaving 14 bases between them. CDR3 amino acids: CSARVDRLVNQPQHF. The CDR3 DNA is TGCAGTGCTAGAGTAGACCGACTAGTTAATCAGCCCCAGCATTTT.

This clonotype appeared once. This could be a read error, since a much larger clone is one nucleotide away. The rearrangement links TRBV12-3 or TRBV12-4 to TRBJ1-2, with D perhaps TRBD1 (5 bases). Trimming cost V 11 bases and J 2 bases, with 12 bases left between them. The CDR3 sequence is 12 residues long. The CDR3 loop is CADSPHNYGYTF. The DNA for the CDR3 is TGTGCCGACAGTCCTCACAACTATGGCTACACCTTC.

The V and J genes are TRBV4-2 and TRBJ2-7; TRBD1 or TRBD2 may be the D gene (5 bases each). The CDR3 sequence is 14 residues long. Per the germline V gene, CDR1 is LGHNA and CDR2 is YNFKEQ. V lost 4 bases to trimming and J lost 6 bases, with 16 bases between them. The CDR3 nucleotides are TGTGCCAGCAGCCCACCTGAGGGGCGGCGCGAGCAGTACTTC. As protein: CASSPPEGRREQYF.

This clonotype showed up many times. The V and J genes are TRBV6-5 and TRBJ2-7; D possibly corresponds to TRBD1 (6 bases). There are 14 residues in the CDR3. V dropped 6 bases and J dropped 2 bases, with 14 bases sitting between them. Germline values: CDR1 MNHEY, CDR2 SVGAGI. The CDR3 loop is CASRTRTVTYEQYF. The CDR3 DNA is TGTGCCAGCAGGACTCGGACAGTAACCTACGAGCAGTACTTC.

This clonotype was observed a handful of times. J is TRBJ1-1 and V is TRBV2; no reliable D call. The CDR3 consists of 14 residues. Looked up from germline, CDR1 is SNHLY and CDR2 is FYNNEI. The V gene lost 4 bases and the J gene lost 1 base, with 10 bases spanning the gap. The CDR3 DNA is TGTGCCAGCAGTGCCCAGGCGGAGAACACTGAAGCTTTCTTT. Its translation: CASSAQAENTEAFF.

There are many counts of this clonotype. The CDR3 DNA is TGCAGTGCTAGATTACTAGCGATAAACACCGGGGAGCTGTTTTTT. This sequence encodes CSARLLAINTGELFF. The chain links TRBV20-1 to TRBJ2-2, with 7 positions matching TRBD2. V lost 2 bases and J lost 2; bases outside the gene matches: 5. Looked up from germline, CDR1 is DFQATT and CDR2 is SNEGSKA (reference sequence). CDR3 length: 15 residues.

This clonotype was counted at least ten times. The CDR3 here is CASSQDRDLNTEAFF. CDR3 DNA: TGTGCCAGCAGCCAAGATAGGGATCTGAACACTGAAGCTTTCTTT. The rearrangement joins TRBV14 to TRBJ1-1, with no clear D. The germline gives CDR1 SGHDN, CDR2 FVKESK. Trimming removed 0 bases at V and 0 bases at J, with 8 bases between. The CDR3 totals 15 residues.

This clonotype was seen repeatedly, ten times or more. The chain uses TRBV10-1 and TRBJ1-1; D may be TRBD1 (5 bases). Germline V gene sequence: CDR1 WNHNN, CDR2 SYGVQD (reference sequence). The CDR3 is 14 amino acids. V was pared by 5 bases and J by 5 bases, with 15 bases between. The CDR3 DNA reads TGCGCCAGCAGTTCTACAGGCGGAGGAACTGAAGCTTTCTTT. Protein: CASSSTGGGTEAFF.

This clonotype was seen at least ten times. The DNA for the CDR3 is TGTGCCAGCAGTCGGGAAACCAAGGGTTATGGCTACACCTTC. This encodes CASSRETKGYGYTF. The chain couples TRBV12-3 or TRBV12-4 to TRBJ1-2; no definite D call. V gave up 5 bases and J gave up 5 bases, with 15 bases separating them. The length of the CDR3 is 14 residues.

Many counts were recorded for this clonotype. This chain joins TRBV12-3 or TRBV12-4 and TRBJ1-2, with TRBD1 matching over 8 bases. The trim removed 7 bases at V and 6 bases at J, leaving 4 bases unmatched. This CDR3 contains 12 residues. CDR3 protein: CASTQTGDGYTF. The CDR3 DNA is TGTGCCAGCACTCAGACAGGGGATGGCTACACCTTC.

The sample holds a few counts of this clonotype. This chain uses TRBV5-1 with TRBJ2-5, with a weak D call TRBD2 (6 bases). The CDR3 is 16 amino acids. V lost 4 bases and J lost 5, with 21 bases in between. Germline V gives CDR1 SGHRS, CDR2 YFSETQ. The CDR3 loop reads CASSHLGGYGRETQYF. CDR3 DNA sequence: TGCGCCAGCAGCCACCTTGGAGGGTATGGTCGGGAGACCCAGTACTTC.